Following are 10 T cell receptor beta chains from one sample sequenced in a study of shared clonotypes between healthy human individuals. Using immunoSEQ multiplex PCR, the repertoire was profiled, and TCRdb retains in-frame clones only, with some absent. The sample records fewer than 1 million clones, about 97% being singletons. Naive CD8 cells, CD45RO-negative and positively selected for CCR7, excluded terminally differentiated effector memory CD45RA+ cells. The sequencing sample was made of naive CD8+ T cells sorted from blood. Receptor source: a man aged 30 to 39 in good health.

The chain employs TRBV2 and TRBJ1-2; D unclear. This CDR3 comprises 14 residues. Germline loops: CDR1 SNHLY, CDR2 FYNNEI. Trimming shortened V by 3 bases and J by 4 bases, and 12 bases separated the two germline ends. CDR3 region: CASSELETVYGYTF. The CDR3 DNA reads TGTGCCAGCAGTGAGTTGGAGACGGTCTATGGCTACACCTTC.

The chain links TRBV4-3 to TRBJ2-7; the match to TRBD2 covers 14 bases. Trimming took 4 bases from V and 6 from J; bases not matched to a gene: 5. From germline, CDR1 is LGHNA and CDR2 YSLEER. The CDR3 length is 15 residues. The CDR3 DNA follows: TGCGCCAGCAGCCCGGGACTAGCGGGAGAGGGCGAGCAGTACTTC. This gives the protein CASSPGLAGEGEQYF.

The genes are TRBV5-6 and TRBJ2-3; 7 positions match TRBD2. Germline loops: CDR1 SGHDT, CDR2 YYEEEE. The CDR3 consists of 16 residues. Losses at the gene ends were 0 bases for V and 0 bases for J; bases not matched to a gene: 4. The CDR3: CASSLVLRESTDTQYF. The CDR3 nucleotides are TGTGCCAGCAGCTTGGTTCTGCGGGAGAGCACAGATACGCAGTATTTT.

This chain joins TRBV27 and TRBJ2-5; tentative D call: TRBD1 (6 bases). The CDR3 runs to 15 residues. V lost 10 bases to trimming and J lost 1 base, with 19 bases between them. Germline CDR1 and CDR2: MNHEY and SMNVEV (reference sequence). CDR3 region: CATSRTEKIQETQYF. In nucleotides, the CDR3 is TGTGCCACATCAAGGACAGAAAAAATCCAAGAGACCCAGTACTTC.

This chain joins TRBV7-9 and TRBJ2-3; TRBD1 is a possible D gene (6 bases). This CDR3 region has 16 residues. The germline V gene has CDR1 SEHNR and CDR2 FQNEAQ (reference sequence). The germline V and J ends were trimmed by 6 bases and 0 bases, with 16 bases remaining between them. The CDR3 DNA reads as TGTGCCAGCAGTCGACCCGACAGGACTAGCACAGATACGCAGTATTTT. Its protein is CASSRPDRTSTDTQYF.

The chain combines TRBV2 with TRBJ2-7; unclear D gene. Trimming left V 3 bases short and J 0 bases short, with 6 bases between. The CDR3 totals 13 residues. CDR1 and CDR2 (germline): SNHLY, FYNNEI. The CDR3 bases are TGTGCCAGCAGTGAGTGGGCCTCCTACGAGCAGTACTTC. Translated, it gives CASSEWASYEQYF.

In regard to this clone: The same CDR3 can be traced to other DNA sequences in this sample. CDR3 in amino acids: CASSVEGTSYNEQFF. CDR3 DNA: TGTGCCAGCAGCGTAGAGGGGACGTCCTACAATGAGCAGTTCTTC. The rearrangement uses TRBV9 and TRBJ2-1; D could derive from TRBD1 or TRBD2 (5 bases each). Between the trimmed V and J ends, which lost 0 bases and 1 base, there was a span of 8 bases. Germline V gene lookup returns CDR1 SGDLS and CDR2 YYNGEE. CDR3 length: 15 amino acids. Complete variable domain (other parts from reference TRBV9 and TRBJ2-1): DSGVTQTPKHLITATGQRVTLRCSPRSGDLSVYWYQQSLDQGLQFLIQYYNGEERAKGNILERFSAQQFPDLHSELNLSSLELGDSALYFCASSVEGTSYNEQFFGPGTRLTVL.

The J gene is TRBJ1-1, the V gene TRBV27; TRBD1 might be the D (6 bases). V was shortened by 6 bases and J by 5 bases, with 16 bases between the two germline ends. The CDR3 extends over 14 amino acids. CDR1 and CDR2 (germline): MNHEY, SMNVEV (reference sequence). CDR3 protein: CASRYITGNTEAFF. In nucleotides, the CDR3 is TGTGCCAGCAGATATATTACAGGGAATACTGAAGCTTTCTTT.

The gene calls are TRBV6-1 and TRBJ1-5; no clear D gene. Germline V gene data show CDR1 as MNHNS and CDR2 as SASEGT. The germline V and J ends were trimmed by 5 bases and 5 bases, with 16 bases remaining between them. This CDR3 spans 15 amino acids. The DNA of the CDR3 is TGTGCCAGCAGTCCAAGTTGGGGATTGGATCAGCCCCAGCATTTT. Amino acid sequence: CASSPSWGLDQPQHF.

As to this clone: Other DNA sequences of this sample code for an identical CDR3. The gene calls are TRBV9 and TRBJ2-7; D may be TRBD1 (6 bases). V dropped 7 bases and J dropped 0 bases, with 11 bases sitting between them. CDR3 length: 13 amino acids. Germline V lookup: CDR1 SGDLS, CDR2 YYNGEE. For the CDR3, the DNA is TGTGCCAGCGGTACAGGGAGCTCCTACGAGCAGTACTTC. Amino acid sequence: CASGTGSSYEQYF. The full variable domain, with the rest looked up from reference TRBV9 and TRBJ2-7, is DSGVTQTPKHLITATGQRVTLRCSPRSGDLSVYWYQQSLDQGLQFLIQYYNGEERAKGNILERFSAQQFPDLHSELNLSSLELGDSALYFCASGTGSSYEQYFGPGTRLTVT.